Listed below are T cell receptor beta chains from one sample, sequenced in a study of OX40 agonist ivuxolimab in advanced cancers. Profiled with immunoSEQ multiplex PCR; TCRdb holds only in-frame clones, not every one. The repertoire includes 15,000 to 20,000 clones, about 80% of them detected once, and roughly 13% sits in the top ten. This specimen was CD4+ or CD8+ T cells sorted from blood, taken in a trial of the OX40 agonist ivuxolimab. All receptors derive from an adult with an advanced solid tumor such as melanoma, head and neck, liver or kidney cancer. Both conserved end residues are part of each CDR3. Each record gives: clone size, J gene, CDR3 length, D gene, V gene, CDR3 DNA, CDR3 protein. A D gene is named only where the DNA matches it firmly. Some rows mark clone size as missing; the rest say once, few, many or name a class of expanded clone.

NA | TRBJ1-4 | 14 | TRBD1 | TRBV27 | TGTGCCAGCAGTTGGGCAGGGGGCGGTGAAAAACTGTTTTTT | CASSWAGGGEKLFF
few | TRBJ2-3 | 16 | TRBD2 | TRBV27 | TGTGCCAGCAGTTTGTCACTAGCGGGAGGGCAAGATACGCAGTATTTT | CASSLSLAGGQDTQYF
NA | TRBJ1-4 | 15 | NA | TRBV5-1 | TGCGCCAGCAGCCTGGAAGGGGGTTCTAATGAAAAACTGTTTTTT | CASSLEGGSNEKLFF
NA | TRBJ2-3 | 17 | NA | TRBV6-1 | TGTGCCAGCAGTGAAGAGGGGCGGGGATCGGACACAGATACGCAGTATTTT | CASSEEGRGSDTDTQYF
NA | TRBJ2-1 | 15 | NA | TRBV25-1 | TGTGCCAGCAGTGAAAGTAGACAGGTATTCAATGAGCAGTTCTTC | CASSESRQVFNEQFF
few | TRBJ2-1 | 16 | NA | TRBV5-1 | TGCGCCAGCAGCCCCCAATCCGGGGCCACCTACAATGAGCAGTTCTTC | CASSPQSGATYNEQFF
NA | TRBJ2-1 | 17 | TRBD2 | TRBV7-9 | TGTGCCAGCAGCCCCCCACCCAGACTAGCGCCGTACAATGAGCAGTTCTTC | CASSPPPRLAPYNEQFF
NA | TRBJ1-2 | 14 | TRBD1 | TRBV30 | TGTGCCTGGGGACTCGGGACAGCTAACTATGGCTACACCTTC | CAWGLGTANYGYTF
NA | TRBJ1-1 | 14 | NA | TRBV5-1 | TGCGCCAGCGCTTCCCGCCAGGGCGACACTGAAGCTTTCTTT | CASASRQGDTEAFF
NA | TRBJ2-3 | 13 | NA | TRBV19 | TGTGCCAGCGGGGACCGCGGTGGGGATACGCAGTATTTT | CASGDRGGDTQYF
NA | TRBJ2-1 | 14 | TRBD1 | TRBV6-6 | TGTGCCAGCATAGGGACAGGGTCCTCCAATGAGCAGTTCTTC | CASIGTGSSNEQFF
NA | TRBJ2-6 | 16 | NA | TRBV7-2 | TGTGCCAGCAGCTTGGGAAGCACTTCTGGGGCCAACGTCCTGACTTTC | CASSLGSTSGANVLTF
once | TRBJ1-4 | 15 | NA | TRBV2 | TGTGCCAGCAGCGGGACACTTGCAACTAATGAAAAACTGTTTTTT | CASSGTLATNEKLFF
NA | TRBJ2-7 | 14 | TRBD2 | TRBV29-1 | TGCAGCGTTGAAGATCCTGAGGGGAGGGGCGAGCAGTACTTC | CSVEDPEGRGEQYF
NA | TRBJ1-1 | 16 | TRBD1 | TRBV9 | TGTGCCAGCAGCGTTCTCCAGGGGGGATTGAACACTGAAGCTTTCTTT | CASSVLQGGLNTEAFF
NA | TRBJ1-1 | 13 | NA | TRBV25-1 | TGTGCCAGCAGTTGGGGGGGGAACACTGAAGCTTTCTTT | CASSWGGNTEAFF
NA | TRBJ2-2 | 14 | TRBD1 | TRBV5-6 | TGTGCCAGCAGCTCGACAGGGTACACCGGGGAGCTGTTTTTT | CASSSTGYTGELFF
few | TRBJ2-6 | 16 | NA | TRBV28 | TGTGCCAGCAGTTCCCCGGGGAAAGCTGGGGCCAACGTCCTGACTTTC | CASSSPGKAGANVLTF
NA | TRBJ1-2 | 14 | NA | TRBV7-9 | TGTGCCAGCAGCTTAATACCGACAGGCGTAGGCTACACCTTC | CASSLIPTGVGYTF
NA | TRBJ1-5 | 14 | NA | TRBV18 | TGTGCCAGCTCCTTAGGGGAGGACAATCAGCCCCAGCATTTT | CASSLGEDNQPQHF
NA | TRBJ1-2 | 15 | TRBD1 | TRBV19 | TGTGCCAGTAGAGCCCCGGGACAGACCTTCCCTGGCTACACCTTC | CASRAPGQTFPGYTF
NA | TRBJ1-2 | 16 | NA | TRBV7-3 | TGTGCCAGCAGCATGGGAGAGCAGGACAACAACTATGGCTACACCTTC | CASSMGEQDNNYGYTF
NA | TRBJ2-6 | 18 | TRBD2 | TRBV10-3 | TGTGCCATCAGGGCCGGGACTAGCGGGGTCTCTGGGGCCAACGTCCTGACTTTC | CAIRAGTSGVSGANVLTF
NA | TRBJ1-2 | 15 | NA | TRBV2 | TGTGCCAGCAGCAAAAGGACCTCTTCGAATGGAGGCTACACCTTC | CASSKRTSSNGGYTF
NA | TRBJ2-1 | 15 | TRBD2 | TRBV28 | TGTGCCAGCAGTTTCCCGGGACTAGCCTCCAGTGAGCAGTTCTTC | CASSFPGLASSEQFF
NA | TRBJ1-5 | 14 | NA | TRBV27 | TGTGCCAGCAGTTTAATCGGGAGCAATCAGCCCCAGCATTTT | CASSLIGSNQPQHF
NA | TRBJ2-3 | 14 | NA | TRBV18 | TGTGCCAGCTCACCGGGGCAGGGTGGAGATACGCAGTATTTT | CASSPGQGGDTQYF
NA | TRBJ1-2 | 13 | NA | TRBV7-2 | TGTGCCAGCAGCTTAGAAATGGGGACTGGCTACACCTTC | CASSLEMGTGYTF
NA | TRBJ1-2 | 16 | NA | TRBV9 | TGTGCCAGCAGCGTACCCCTGTTGGTATTCCCCCGTGGCTACACCTTC | CASSVPLLVFPRGYTF
NA | TRBJ1-5 | 13 | NA | TRBV11-2 | TGTGCCAGCAGCTTAAGTGGATCTCAGCCCCAGCATTTT | CASSLSGSQPQHF
NA | TRBJ2-7 | 13 | NA | TRBV6-1 | TGTGCCAGCAGTGAGCATGGAAACCAGGAGCAGTACTTC | CASSEHGNQEQYF
once | TRBJ2-2 | 14 | TRBD1 | TRBV28 | TGTGCCAGCAGAGCGACAGGGCCCACCGGGGAGCTGTTTTTT | CASRATGPTGELFF
once | TRBJ2-7 | 13 | NA | TRBV19 | TGTGCCAGTAGCCCGGACCGCTTCTACGAGCAGTACTTC | CASSPDRFYEQYF
NA | TRBJ1-5 | 13 | TRBD1 | TRBV5-1 | TGCGCCAGCAGTTTACAGGGGCCCCAGCCCCAGCATTTT | CASSLQGPQPQHF
NA | TRBJ2-7 | 15 | TRBD2 | TRBV13 | TGTGCCAGCAGGCGGCTAGCGGGAGGGCCCTACGAGCAGTACTTC | CASRRLAGGPYEQYF
NA | TRBJ1-2 | 10 | NA | TRBV20-1 | TGCAGTGCTAGAAACTATGGCTACACCTTC | CSARNYGYTF
NA | TRBJ1-1 | 13 | NA | TRBV6-5 | TGTGCCAGCAGTTACTCCGGGGGCACTGAAGCTTTCTTT | CASSYSGGTEAFF
once | TRBJ2-3 | 13 | NA | TRBV29-1 | TGCAGCGTTGTATTGGACAGCTCAAATACGCAGTATTTT | CSVVLDSSNTQYF
NA | TRBJ1-2 | 15 | NA | TRBV6-5 | TGTGCCAGCAGTTACAGGACCCCCATAGGGTATGGCTACACCTTC | CASSYRTPIGYGYTF
NA | TRBJ2-7 | 14 | NA | TRBV6-5 | TGTGCCACTGCACTCGCCGGATCATCCTACGAGCAGTACTTC | CATALAGSSYEQYF
once | TRBJ1-3 | 11 | NA | TRBV25-1 | TGTGCCAGCAGTCCCGGAAACACCATATATTTT | CASSPGNTIYF
NA | TRBJ2-3 | 15 | TRBD2 | TRBV7-9 | TGTGCCAGCAAGGCGGGAGGCTCAGGGGCAGATACGCAGTATTTT | CASKAGGSGADTQYF
NA | TRBJ2-7 | 14 | NA | TRBV9 | TGTGCCAGCAGCCCCCAGCCAACAGATTACGAGCAGTACTTC | CASSPQPTDYEQYF
NA | TRBJ2-7 | 16 | NA | TRBV2 | TGTGCCAGCATGAAGTCAGGGGAAACTATCGCCTACGAGCAGTACTTC | CASMKSGETIAYEQYF
NA | TRBJ1-1 | 13 | TRBD1 | TRBV5-1 | TGCGCCAGCAGCCAGGGGGCGAGGACTGAAGCTTTCTTT | CASSQGARTEAFF
once | TRBJ1-6 | 14 | NA | TRBV5-6 | TGTGCCAGCAGCACCCTCGGTATTAATTCACCCCTCCACTTT | CASSTLGINSPLHF
NA | TRBJ2-7 | 12 | NA | TRBV28 | TGTGCCAGCAGTTCGACCTCCTACGAGCAGTACTTC | CASSSTSYEQYF
NA | TRBJ1-4 | 16 | NA | TRBV7-9 | TGTGCCAGCAGCTTAGGGGGGTTCGAGGCTAATGAAAAACTGTTTTTT | CASSLGGFEANEKLFF
once | TRBJ2-3 | 13 | NA | TRBV7-8 | TGTGCCAGCAGCCCTTTTACACAGGATACGCAGTATTTT | CASSPFTQDTQYF
NA | TRBJ2-5 | 13 | NA | TRBV4-3 | TGCGCCAGCAGCCAGCTCTTTCAAGAGACCCAGTACTTC | CASSQLFQETQYF
NA | TRBJ2-3 | 16 | TRBD2 | TRBV4-1 | TGCGCCAGCAGCAAGCGCGGAGCGGGAAGCACAGATACGCAGTATTTT | CASSKRGAGSTDTQYF
NA | TRBJ1-2 | 13 | NA | TRBV6-1 | TGTGCCAGCAGTGACGCAGGGTACTATGGCTACACCTTC | CASSDAGYYGYTF
NA | TRBJ2-7 | 12 | NA | TRBV28 | TGTGCCAGCAGCAGACAAGACTACGAGCAGTACTTC | CASSRQDYEQYF
NA | TRBJ1-1 | 13 | TRBD1 | TRBV4-3 | TGCGCCAGCAGCCGGACAGGAGGCACTGAAGCTTTCTTT | CASSRTGGTEAFF
NA | TRBJ1-5 | 14 | NA | TRBV6-5 | TGTGCCAGCACCCGGGACGGTCGCAATCAGCCCCAGCATTTT | CASTRDGRNQPQHF
NA | TRBJ2-3 | 16 | NA | TRBV5-1 | TGCGCCAGCAGCTTAATAAACGTGATGGGGACAGATACGCAGTATTTT | CASSLINVMGTDTQYF
NA | TRBJ1-3 | 16 | NA | TRBV7-6 | TGTGCCAGCAGCTACGGGGGGCCGGGGGCGAGAAACACCATATATTTT | CASSYGGPGARNTIYF